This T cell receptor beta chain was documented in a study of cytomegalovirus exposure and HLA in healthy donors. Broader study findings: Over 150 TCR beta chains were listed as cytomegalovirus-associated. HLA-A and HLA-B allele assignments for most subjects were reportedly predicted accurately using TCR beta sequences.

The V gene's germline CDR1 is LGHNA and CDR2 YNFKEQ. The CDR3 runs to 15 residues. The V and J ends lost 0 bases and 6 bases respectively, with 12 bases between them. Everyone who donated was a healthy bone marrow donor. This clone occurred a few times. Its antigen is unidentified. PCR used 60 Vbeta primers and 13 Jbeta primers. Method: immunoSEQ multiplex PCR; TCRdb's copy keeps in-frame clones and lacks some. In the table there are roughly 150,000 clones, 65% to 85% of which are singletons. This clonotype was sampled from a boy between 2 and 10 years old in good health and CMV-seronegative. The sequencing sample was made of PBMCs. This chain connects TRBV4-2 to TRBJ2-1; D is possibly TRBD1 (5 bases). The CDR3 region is CASSQEGAALNEQFF. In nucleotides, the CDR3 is TGTGCCAGCAGCCAAGAAGGGGCAGCGCTCAATGAGCAGTTCTTC.